This T cell receptor beta chain originates from a study of T-cell reconstitution after alpha-beta-depleted transplantation in children. This clonotype was seen at least ten times. Unique molecular identifiers were incorporated into the prepared TCRbeta library. TCRdb recomputed calls from the PCR reads with MiXCR, one row per CDR3 protein. Of about 120,000 distinct CDR3 sequences listed, 20% to 25% are singletons. The CDR3 has 15 residues. The V gene lost 0 bases and the J gene lost 5 bases, with 10 bases spanning the gap. The germline CDR1 and CDR2 sequences are KGHSH and LQKENI. The chain joins TRBV18 to TRBJ2-2; tentative D call: TRBD1 (5 bases). The specimen was PBMCs, mostly from graft donor cells, collected 180 days after TCRalphabeta/CD19-depleted stem cell transplant. The source is a male patient between 2 and 15 years old who had a stem cell transplant for chronic granulomatous disease, so the T cells may come from the graft donor. The CDR3 reads CASSPPDTATGELFF. In nucleotides, the CDR3 is TGTGCCAGCTCACCACCGGACACAGCTACCGGGGAGCTGTTTTTT. Complete variable domain (other parts from reference TRBV18 and TRBJ2-2): NAGVMQNPRHLVRRRGQEARLRCSPMKGHSHVYWYRQLPEEGLKFMVYLQKENIIDESGMPKERFSAEFPKEGPSILRIQQVVRGDSAAYFCASSPPDTATGELFFGEGSRLTVL.